This passage covers 23 T cell receptor beta chains from one sample sequenced in a study of CXCR3-negative and CXCR3-positive naive CD8 T cells. General study results and limits: CXCR3-positive naive cells had TRB CDR3s that were more hydrophobic than CXCR3-negative naive cells had.

These receptors have no known antigen. The libraries of TRB cDNA were prepared using 5' RACE with UMI labels. From the 5' RACE reads, TCRdb lists one entry per CDR3 protein and no DNA. Recorded here are about 63,000 distinct CDR3 sequences; the top ten clones represent 4.8%. The source material was naive CXCR3+ CD8+ T cells from blood. Subset in this sample: CD45RO-CCR7+CD27+CD95- naive CD8+ T cells expressing CXCR3 (TNR3+). Receptors were obtained from a human donor in good health. Some clones in this sample may be carry-over from other donors' samples.

This chain links TRBV29-1 with TRBJ2-1; TCRdb returns TRBD2, unconfirmable since there is no DNA. This CDR3 has 14 amino acids. CDR1 and CDR2 (germline): SQVTM, ANQGSEA. CDR3 residues: CSVDPAGVYNEQFF.

The V gene is TRBV23-1, the J gene TRBJ2-7; TCRdb calls TRBD1, which cannot be checked without DNA. TRBV23-1 is flagged as an ORF with uncertain function. The CDR3 has 19 residues. CDR3: CASSQINPPTGTVLSEQYF.

The chain has TRBV7-3 and TRBJ2-1. Germline assignment: CDR1 SGHTA and CDR2 FQGTGA. The CDR3 is 14 amino acids. CDR3 region: CASSFIGTYNEQFF. Supplemented by reference TRBV7-3 and TRBJ2-1, the full variable domain reads GAGVSQTPSNKVTEKGKYVELRCDPISGHTALYWYRQSLGQGPEFLIYFQGTGAADDSGLPNDRFFAVRPEGSVSTLKIQRTERGDSAVYLCASSFIGTYNEQFFGPGTRLTVL.

The genes are TRBV28 and TRBJ2-1. CDR3 length equals 14 residues. Germline CDR1 reads MDHEN; CDR2 reads SYDVKM. The CDR3 reads CASSPVIGNNEQFF.

The chain couples TRBV6-1 to TRBJ1-1; with no DNA, the TCRdb D assignment of TRBD1 cannot be verified. This CDR3 is 14 amino acids long. Germline CDR1 is MNHNS and CDR2 is SASEGT. The CDR3 here is CASSLGQENTEAFF.

The rearrangement links TRBV7-6 to TRBJ1-1; TCRdb calls TRBD1, which cannot be checked without DNA. This CDR3 is 17 amino acids long. In germline, CDR1 is SGHVS, CDR2 FNYEAQ. CDR3 region: CASSFTPTGPMNTEAFF. The entire variable domain, with the rest obtained from reference TRBV7-6 and TRBJ1-1, is as follows: GAGVSQSPRYKVTKRGQDVALRCDPISGHVSLYWYRQALGQGPEFLTYFNYEAQQDKSGLPNDRFSAERPEGSISTLTIQRTEQRDSAMYRCASSFTPTGPMNTEAFFGQGTRLTVV.

J is TRBJ1-2 and V is TRBV7-2; the D gene TCRdb calls, TRBD1, cannot be checked with no DNA. This CDR3 contains 12 residues. Germline CDR1 and CDR2: SGHTA and FQGNSA. This chain's CDR3 is CASSPTGYGYTF.

CDR3 in amino acids: CASSQVRDSYEQYF. The chain couples TRBV4-1 to TRBJ2-7. CDR3 length: 14 amino acids. The germline V gene has CDR1 MGHRA and CDR2 YSYEKL.

This rearrangement joins TRBV29-1 to TRBJ2-2. Germline V gives CDR1 SQVTM, CDR2 ANQGSEA. The CDR3 runs to 13 residues. CDR3 protein: CSVEVDGTGELFF.

The rearrangement links TRBV6-2 or TRBV6-3 to TRBJ2-5; TCRdb reports TRBD1, a call that lacks DNA to check it against. The CDR3 contains 15 residues. Germline CDR1 is MNHEY and CDR2 is SVGEGT. This CDR3 is CASSYRDSYQETQYF.

The chain carries TRBV29-1 and TRBJ2-1. This CDR3 has 13 amino acids. CDR1 and CDR2 from the germline V gene are SQVTM and ANQGSEA. This chain's CDR3 is CSAGTDSYNEQFF.

V and J are TRBV29-1 and TRBJ2-7; absent DNA, TCRdb's TRBD1 call cannot be checked. The CDR3 sequence is 14 residues long. Germline CDR1 and CDR2: SQVTM and ANQGSEA. The CDR3 sequence: CSVEGGTGYYEQYF.

The gene calls are TRBV7-2 and TRBJ2-5. The CDR3 contains 12 residues. Germline CDR1 reads SGHTA; CDR2 reads FQGNSA. CDR3 region: CASSLLVQTQYF. The variable domain in full, with the rest retrieved from reference TRBV7-2 and TRBJ2-5, is GAGVSQSPSNKVTEKGKDVELRCDPISGHTALYWYRQSLGQGLEFLIYFQGNSAPDKSGLPSDRFSAERTGGSVSTLTIQRTQQEDSAVYLCASSLLVQTQYFGPGTRLLVL.

This sequence joins TRBV5-5 and TRBJ2-1; the D call of TRBD2 rests on TCRdb alone, since no DNA is present to check it. The CDR3 is 15 residues long. The V gene's germline CDR1 is SGHKS and CDR2 YYEKEE (reference sequence). The CDR3 loop is CASSLYASGKPEQFF.

The chain uses TRBV12-3 or TRBV12-4 and TRBJ2-7; TCRdb selects TRBD1, and the lack of DNA leaves this call unchecked. The CDR3 is 15 amino acids. The CDR3 is CASSGDRGVSYEQYF.

The CDR3: CASSHLGQDNTEAFF. This chain links TRBV5-1 with TRBJ1-1; TCRdb designates TRBD1, a call that cannot be tested without DNA. This CDR3 has 15 amino acids. Germline V gives CDR1 SGHRS, CDR2 YFSETQ.

The chain uses TRBV7-9 and TRBJ2-7; absent DNA, TCRdb's TRBD1 call cannot be checked. This CDR3 region has 13 residues. CDR1 and CDR2 (germline): SEHNR, FQNEAQ (reference sequence). The CDR3 protein is CASSSPQHYEQYF.

This sequence joins TRBV7-3 and TRBJ2-7. The CDR3 has 13 amino acids. The germline V gene has CDR1 SGHTA and CDR2 FQGTGA. CDR3 sequence reads: CASSPTGPNEQYF.

The chain is built from TRBV9 and TRBJ2-1; TCRdb proposes TRBD1, but this gene call is untestable without DNA. CDR3 size: 15 residues. Germline V gene data show CDR1 as SGDLS and CDR2 as YYNGEE. The CDR3 loop is CASSISGGASNEQFF.

The rearrangement links TRBV29-1 to TRBJ1-2. Looked up from germline, CDR1 is SQVTM and CDR2 is ANQGSEA. CDR3 length equals 13 residues. CDR3 protein: CSVEDPVAEGYTF.

The chain recombines TRBV5-1 with TRBJ2-7; without DNA, the TCRdb call of TRBD1 cannot be checked. The germline CDR1 and CDR2 sequences are SGHRS and YFSETQ. CDR3 size: 16 residues. This CDR3 reads CASSPGRQGISYEQYF.

This sequence joins TRBV7-6 and TRBJ2-1; TCRdb's D call, TRBD2, is unchecked because there is no DNA. Per germline, CDR1 SGHVS and CDR2 FNYEAQ. The CDR3 consists of 19 residues. The CDR3 loop reads CASSLESLGTSGAYNEQFF.

The genes are TRBV29-1 and TRBJ1-1. CDR3 length: 11 residues. Germline CDR1 SQVTM, CDR2 ANQGSEA. CDR3 amino acids: CSVDLSTEAFF.